The clone carrying this T cell receptor beta chain was recorded a few times. What it binds is unknown. The data are from a study of CD8 T cells in ankylosing spondylitis. Study results and caveats: Existing reports had already noted some motif variants in reactive arthritis synovial fluid and blood. A TCR beta motif made of several highly homologous variants seemed typical of ankylosing spondylitis blood. Peripheral blood held disease-linked clones only at relatively low frequency, and these were CD8+.

By quantitative 5'-RACE with molecular barcodes, the TCR beta libraries were made. MiXCR, applied by TCRdb to the 5' RACE reads, yields one record per CDR3 protein. The sample yields about 840,000 distinct CDR3 sequences, 12% seen once. V shed 5 bases, J shed 6 bases, and the junction held 13 bases outside the gene matches. In germline, CDR1 is DFQATT, CDR2 SNEGSKA (reference sequence). The CDR3 is 16 residues long. The TCR comes from a male donor with ankylosing spondylitis. The V call is TRBV20-1, the J call TRBJ2-1; 10 nucleotides line up with TRBD2. Material: blood, either unsorted or a sorted T cell fraction (not recorded which). CDR3 loop: CSAGGEFSGRLNEQFF. CDR3 sequence (DNA): TGCAGTGCTGGGGGCGAGTTTAGCGGGAGGCTCAATGAGCAGTTCTTC.